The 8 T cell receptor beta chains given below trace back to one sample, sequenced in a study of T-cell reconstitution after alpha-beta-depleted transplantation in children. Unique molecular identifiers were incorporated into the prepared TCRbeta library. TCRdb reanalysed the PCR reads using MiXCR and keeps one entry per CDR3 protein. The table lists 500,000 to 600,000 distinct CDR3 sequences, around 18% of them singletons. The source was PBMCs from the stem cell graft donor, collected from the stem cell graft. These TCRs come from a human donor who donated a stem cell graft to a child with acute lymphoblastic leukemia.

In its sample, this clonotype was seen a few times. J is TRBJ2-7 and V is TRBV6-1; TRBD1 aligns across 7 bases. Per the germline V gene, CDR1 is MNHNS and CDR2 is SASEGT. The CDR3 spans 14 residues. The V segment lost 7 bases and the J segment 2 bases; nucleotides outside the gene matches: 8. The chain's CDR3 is CASTRDSEAYEQYF. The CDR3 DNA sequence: TGTGCCAGCACCAGGGACAGCGAAGCCTACGAGCAGTACTTC.

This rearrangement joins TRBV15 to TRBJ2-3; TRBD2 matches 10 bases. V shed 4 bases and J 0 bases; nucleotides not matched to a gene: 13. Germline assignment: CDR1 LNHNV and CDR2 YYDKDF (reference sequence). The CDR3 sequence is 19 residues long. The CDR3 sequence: CATSTSGSLRRTSTDTQYF. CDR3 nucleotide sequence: TGTGCCACCAGCACTAGCGGGAGTCTACGACGAACTAGCACAGATACGCAGTATTTT.

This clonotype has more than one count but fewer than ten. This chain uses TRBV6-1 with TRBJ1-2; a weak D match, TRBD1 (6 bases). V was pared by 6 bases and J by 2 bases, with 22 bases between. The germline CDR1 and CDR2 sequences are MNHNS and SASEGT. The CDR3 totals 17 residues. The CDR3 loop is CASSPVPTGKANYGYTF. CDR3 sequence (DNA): TGTGCCAGCAGCCCAGTCCCAACAGGGAAGGCCAACTATGGCTACACCTTC.

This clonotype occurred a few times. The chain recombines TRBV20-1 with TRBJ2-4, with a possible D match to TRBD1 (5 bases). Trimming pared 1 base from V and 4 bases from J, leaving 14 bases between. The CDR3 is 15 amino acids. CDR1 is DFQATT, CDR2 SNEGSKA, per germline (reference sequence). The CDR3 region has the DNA TGCAGTGCTAGAGTAAGAAGACAGCAAAAAAACATTCAGTACTTC. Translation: CSARVRRQQKNIQYF.

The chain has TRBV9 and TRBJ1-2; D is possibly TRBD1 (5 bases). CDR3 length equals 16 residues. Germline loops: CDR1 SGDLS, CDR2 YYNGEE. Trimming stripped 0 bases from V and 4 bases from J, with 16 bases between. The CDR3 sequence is CASSVEGRTNPYGYTF. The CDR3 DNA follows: TGTGCCAGCAGCGTAGAAGGGCGGACAAACCCCTATGGCTACACCTTC. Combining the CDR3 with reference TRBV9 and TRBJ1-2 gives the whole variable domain DSGVTQTPKHLITATGQRVTLRCSPRSGDLSVYWYQQSLDQGLQFLIQYYNGEERAKGNILERFSAQQFPDLHSELNLSSLELGDSALYFCASSVEGRTNPYGYTFGSGTRLTVV.

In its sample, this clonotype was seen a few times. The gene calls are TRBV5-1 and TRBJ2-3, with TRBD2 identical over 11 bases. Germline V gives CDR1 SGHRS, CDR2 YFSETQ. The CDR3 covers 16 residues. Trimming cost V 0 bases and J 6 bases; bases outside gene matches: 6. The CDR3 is CASSLVSSGRMDTQYF. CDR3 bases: TGCGCCAGCAGCTTGGTGTCTAGCGGGAGGATGGATACGCAGTATTTT.

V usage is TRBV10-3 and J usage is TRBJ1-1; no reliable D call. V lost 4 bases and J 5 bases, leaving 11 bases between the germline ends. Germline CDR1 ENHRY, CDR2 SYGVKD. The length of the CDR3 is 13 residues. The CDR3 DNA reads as TGTGCCATCAGTGTCGGGGTCCAAACTGAAGCTTTCTTT. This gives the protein CAISVGVQTEAFF.

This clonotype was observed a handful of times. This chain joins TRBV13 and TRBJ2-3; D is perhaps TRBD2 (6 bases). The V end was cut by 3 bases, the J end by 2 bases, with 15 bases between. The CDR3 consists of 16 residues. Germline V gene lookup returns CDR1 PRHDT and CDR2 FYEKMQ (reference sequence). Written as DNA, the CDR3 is TGTGCCAGCAGCTTCGGGGGAGGCGCGCACACAGATACGCAGTATTTT. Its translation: CASSFGGGAHTDTQYF. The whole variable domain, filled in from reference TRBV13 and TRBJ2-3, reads AAGVIQSPRHLIKEKRETATLKCYPIPRHDTVYWYQQGPGQDPQFLISFYEKMQSDKGSIPDRFSAQQFSDYHSELNMSSLELGDSALYFCASSFGGGAHTDTQYFGPGTRLTVL.